The 27 T cell receptor beta chains in this list originate from one sample, sequenced in a study of shared clonotypes between healthy human individuals. Assay: immunoSEQ multiplex PCR; the TCRdb copy retains only in-frame clones and omits some. The sample shows approximately 2,300,000 clones, less than 95% of them seen only once. The specimen sequenced was naive CD4+ T cells from PBMCs. Subset of the sample: CD45RA+ positively selected. Receptors originate from a man aged 18 to 29 in good health. Some clones in this sample may be carry-over from other donors' samples.

Points on this clone: Other DNA sequences within the sample encode an identical CDR3. The chain carries TRBV7-3 and TRBJ1-1, with D hard to call. Trimming took 0 bases from V and 1 from J, leaving 3 bases between them. In germline, CDR1 is SGHTA, CDR2 FQGTGA. The CDR3 has 13 residues. This chain's CDR3 is CASSLTANTEAFF. CDR3 sequence (DNA): TGTGCCAGCAGCTTAACAGCGAACACTGAAGCTTTCTTT. Together with reference TRBV7-3 and TRBJ1-1, the CDR3 gives the full variable domain: GAGVSQTPSNKVTEKGKYVELRCDPISGHTALYWYRQSLGQGPEFLIYFQGTGAADDSGLPNDRFFAVRPEGSVSTLKIQRTERGDSAVYLCASSLTANTEAFFGQGTRLTVV.

The V and J genes are TRBV19 and TRBJ2-7; TRBD1 matches at 10 bases. Germline V gene sequence: CDR1 LNHDA, CDR2 SQIVND (reference sequence). The CDR3 totals 16 residues. The ends lost 6 bases at V and 3 bases at J; junction bases unmatched: 11. The CDR3 coding sequence is TGTGCCAGTAGGGACTTGGGACAGGGGACGATCTACGAGCAGTACTTC. This codes for CASRDLGQGTIYEQYF.

The chain combines TRBV28 with TRBJ2-7; D is unclear. This CDR3 has 20 amino acids. V lost 2 bases and J 2 bases, leaving 28 bases between the germline ends. Germline assignment: CDR1 MDHEN and CDR2 SYDVKM. The CDR3 DNA reads TGTGCCAGCAGTTTAGCCCTATTCACGACGACATCCCTAGTAGCCTACGAGCAGTACTTC. Protein sequence: CASSLALFTTTSLVAYEQYF. Full variable domain (rest looked up from reference TRBV28 and TRBJ2-7): DVKVTQSSRYLVKRTGEKVFLECVQDMDHENMFWYRQDPGLGLRLIYFSYDVKMKEKGDIPEGYSVSREKKERFSLILESASTNQTSMYLCASSLALFTTTSLVAYEQYFGPGTRLTVT.

The chain combines TRBV18 with TRBJ1-2, with D possibly TRBD1 on 5 matching bases. There are 15 residues in the CDR3. Between the trimmed V and J ends, which lost 0 bases and 4 bases, there was a span of 12 bases. Germline V gene sequence: CDR1 KGHSH, CDR2 LQKENI. CDR3 region: CASSPPQGGAYGYTF. The CDR3 region has the DNA TGTGCCAGCTCACCACCGCAAGGAGGGGCCTATGGCTACACCTTC.

The chain joins TRBV19 to TRBJ2-5, with TRBD2 matching over 8 bases. The germline V gene encodes CDR1 LNHDA and CDR2 SQIVND (reference sequence). The CDR3 is 15 residues long. V lost 6 bases and J lost 2; bases outside the gene matches: 8. The CDR3 region is CASSPRGGSQETQYF. CDR3 DNA: TGTGCCAGTAGCCCCCGGGGGGGCAGTCAAGAGACCCAGTACTTC.

V and J are TRBV18 and TRBJ2-3; 7 bases fit TRBD1. CDR3 size: 16 residues. The V gene's germline CDR1 is KGHSH and CDR2 LQKENI. After removal of 2 bases from V and 3 bases from J, the junction contained 8 bases not matched to a gene. The chain's CDR3 is CASSPLAQGVTDTQYF. In nucleotides, the CDR3 is TGTGCCAGCTCACCATTGGCGCAGGGGGTGACAGATACGCAGTATTTT.

This rearrangement joins TRBV7-3 to TRBJ1-1, with no clear D. The V gene's germline CDR1 is SGHTA and CDR2 FQGTGA. The CDR3 runs to 15 residues. V was cut by 5 bases and J by 3 bases, with 16 bases left in between. CDR3 sequence reads: CASSPASGSYTEAFF. CDR3 bases: TGTGCCAGCAGCCCTGCCTCGGGGAGCTACACTGAAGCTTTCTTT.

The gene calls are TRBV5-8 and TRBJ2-5; tentative D call: TRBD2 (6 bases). This CDR3 comprises 15 residues. V was shortened by 0 bases and J by 4 bases, with 13 bases between the two germline ends. CDR1 is SGHTS, CDR2 YDEGEE, per germline. CDR3 in amino acids: CASSLVLGGGETQYF. Written as DNA, the CDR3 is TGTGCCAGCAGCTTGGTGCTCGGGGGAGGAGAGACCCAGTACTTC.

This chain connects TRBV7-3 to TRBJ2-1; D not certain. CDR1 SGHTA and CDR2 FQGTGA come from the germline V gene. V was trimmed by 2 bases and J by 10 bases, leaving 12 bases between them. This CDR3 comprises 13 residues. CDR3 nucleotide sequence: TGTGCCAGCAGCTTATCTTCACTAAGGGAGCAGTTCTTC. Its translation: CASSLSSLREQFF.

The chain couples TRBV6-5 to TRBJ2-3; possibly TRBD1 or TRBD2 for D (5 bases each). Germline V gene lookup returns CDR1 MNHEY and CDR2 SVGAGI. The CDR3 extends over 16 amino acids. V was cut by 2 bases and J by 3 bases, with 15 bases left in between. The CDR3 is CASSYHGTGYTDTQYF. The CDR3 DNA follows: TGTGCCAGCAGTTACCATGGGACGGGGTATACAGATACGCAGTATTTT.

The J gene is TRBJ2-5, the V gene TRBV15; 7 bases align to TRBD2. Trimming cost V 4 bases and J 5 bases; bases outside gene matches: 4. The CDR3 totals 13 residues. Germline loops: CDR1 LNHNV, CDR2 YYDKDF (reference sequence). The CDR3 DNA follows: TGTGCCACCAGCACGGGGGGATGGGAGACCCAGTACTTC. Its protein product is CATSTGGWETQYF.

The chain combines TRBV5-1 with TRBJ1-2; D not resolved. Between the trimmed V and J ends, which lost 0 bases and 2 bases, there was a span of 11 bases. CDR1 and CDR2 (germline): SGHRS, YFSETQ. The CDR3 has 15 residues. CDR3 in amino acids: CASSLAVGQNYGYTF. CDR3 nucleotide sequence: TGCGCCAGCAGCTTGGCCGTCGGGCAGAACTATGGCTACACCTTC.

This clone was picked up a small number of times. The gene calls are TRBV15 and TRBJ1-2; D not certain. Germline V CDR1 and CDR2: LNHNV, YYDKDF (reference sequence). Between the trimmed V and J ends, which lost 0 bases and 7 bases, there was a span of 12 bases. This CDR3 contains 14 residues. The CDR3 region is CATSRERQEAGYTF. CDR3 DNA: TGTGCCACCAGCAGAGAGAGGCAGGAGGCTGGCTACACCTTC.

The chain couples TRBV4-1 to TRBJ1-4, with 7 bases aligning to TRBD1. This CDR3 contains 15 residues. CDR1 is MGHRA, CDR2 YSYEKL, per germline. The trim removed 4 bases at V and 5 bases at J, leaving 7 bases unmatched. The CDR3 DNA reads TGCGCCAGCAGCCCCGGACAGGCGATGAATGAAAAACTGTTTTTT. Translation gives CASSPGQAMNEKLFF.

The rearrangement links TRBV28 to TRBJ1-2, with 9 bases fitting TRBD1. After removal of 5 bases from V and 8 bases from J, the junction contained 9 bases not matched to a gene. There are 14 residues in the CDR3. Germline loops: CDR1 MDHEN, CDR2 SYDVKM. The CDR3 spells CASSQAGTGYGYTF. Here the CDR3 DNA reads TGTGCCAGCAGTCAGGCCGGGACAGGGTACGGCTACACCTTC.

CDR3 in amino acids: CSEQLAGEAFF. The CDR3 nucleotides read TGCAGTGAGCAACTGGCCGGTGAAGCTTTCTTT. The V gene is TRBV20-1, the J gene TRBJ1-1; the D is unclear. The V and J ends lost 7 bases and 7 bases respectively, with 13 bases between them. Germline lookup yields CDR1 DFQATT and CDR2 SNEGSKA (reference sequence). This CDR3 is 11 amino acids long.

The chain recombines TRBV9 with TRBJ2-2; 8 positions agree with TRBD1. The CDR3 is 16 residues long. The germline gives CDR1 SGDLS, CDR2 YYNGEE. V was clipped by 1 base and J by 4 bases; unmatched bases: 6. The CDR3 loop is CASSVPGQGGTGELFF. In DNA, the CDR3 is TGTGCCAGCAGCGTACCCGGACAGGGTGGCACCGGGGAGCTGTTTTTT.

The chain combines TRBV28 with TRBJ2-3, with a possible D match to TRBD1 (6 bases). Trimming removed 7 bases at V and 1 base at J, with 15 bases between. The CDR3 covers 15 residues. CDR1 is MDHEN and CDR2 is SYDVKM in the germline V gene. The CDR3 here is CASTPRRTGTDTQYF. The CDR3 nucleotides read TGTGCCAGCACCCCCCGCCGGACAGGCACAGATACGCAGTATTTT.

This chain uses TRBV28 with TRBJ1-4; no clear D. Trimming pared 0 bases from V and 8 bases from J, leaving 16 bases between. This CDR3 has 16 amino acids. CDR1 and CDR2 (germline): MDHEN, SYDVKM. This CDR3 reads CASSLWARPSREKLFF. DNA of the CDR3: TGTGCCAGCAGTTTATGGGCGCGCCCTTCTCGGGAAAAACTGTTTTTT.

This chain uses TRBV5-4 with TRBJ2-7; D may be TRBD1 or TRBD2 (6 bases each). This CDR3 is 11 amino acids long. Trimming removed 3 bases at V and 9 bases at J, with 10 bases between. CDR1 is SGHNT and CDR2 is YYREEE in the germline V gene (reference sequence). The CDR3 DNA reads TGTGCCAGCAGCTCCGAGGGGGGGCAGTACTTC. It specifies CASSSEGGQYF.

The chain uses TRBV4-1 and TRBJ2-7; 10 nucleotides line up with TRBD1. Losses at the gene ends were 2 bases for V and 7 bases for J; bases not matched to a gene: 8. CDR1 is MGHRA and CDR2 is YSYEKL in the germline V gene. The CDR3 is made up of 15 amino acids. In nucleotides, the CDR3 is TGCGCCAGCAGCCAATACTGGGGACAGGGGAGGGAGCAGTACTTC. Protein product: CASSQYWGQGREQYF.

This sequence joins TRBV30 and TRBJ2-7, with TRBD1 identical over 10 bases. CDR3 length equals 14 residues. Germline V lookup: CDR1 GTSNPN, CDR2 SVGIG (reference sequence). With 5 bases clipped from V and 9 bases from J, the junction kept 13 bases outside the gene matches. Here the CDR3 DNA reads TGTGCCTGGTCCGGGACAGGGGCCGTCTCGGGGCAGTACTTC. Translating it yields CAWSGTGAVSGQYF.

Remarks on this clone: The same CDR3 is also encoded by other DNA sequences in this sample. The genes are TRBV6-5 and TRBJ1-2; weak D call: TRBD1 (6 bases). Trimming left V 0 bases short and J 4 bases short, with 12 bases between. CDR1 and CDR2 (germline): MNHEY, SVGAGI. The CDR3 length is 15 residues. The CDR3 sequence: CASSYSSGGGYGYTF. CDR3 nucleotide sequence: TGTGCCAGCAGTTACTCGAGCGGAGGGGGCTATGGCTACACCTTC.

The V and J genes are TRBV4-1 and TRBJ2-5; possibly TRBD1 for D (6 bases). The CDR3 is 15 amino acids. Germline V gene data show CDR1 as MGHRA and CDR2 as YSYEKL. V dropped 0 bases and J dropped 11 bases, with 19 bases sitting between them. The CDR3 sequence: CASSQEGTRVMKQYF. CDR3 bases: TGCGCCAGCAGCCAAGAGGGGACACGTGTTATGAAGCAGTACTTC.

The chain combines TRBV5-1 with TRBJ2-2, with D uncertain. Germline CDR1 and CDR2: SGHRS and YFSETQ. Trimming removed 1 base at V and 2 bases at J, with 6 bases between. This CDR3 region has 14 residues. The CDR3 loop is CASSLSINTGELFF. CDR3 bases: TGCGCCAGCAGCTTGAGCATAAACACCGGGGAGCTGTTTTTT. The whole variable domain, remainder taken from reference TRBV5-1 and TRBJ2-2, is KAGVTQTPRYLIKTRGQQVTLSCSPISGHRSVSWYQQTPGQGLQFLFEYFSETQRNKGNFPGRFSGRQFSNSRSEMNVSTLELGDSALYLCASSLSINTGELFFGEGSRLTVL.

The chain couples TRBV7-2 to TRBJ2-7; 9 nucleotides align to TRBD1. Trimming cost V 3 bases and J 2 bases; bases outside gene matches: 5. CDR1 is SGHTA and CDR2 is FQGNSA in the germline V gene. The CDR3 runs 15 residues. The CDR3 spells CASSLGQGQTYEQYF. The CDR3 DNA follows: TGTGCCAGCAGCTTGGGACAGGGCCAAACCTACGAGCAGTACTTC.

This chain links TRBV7-3 with TRBJ2-1; 7 nucleotides line up with TRBD2. There are 15 residues in the CDR3. The germline gives CDR1 SGHTA, CDR2 FQGTGA. J was trimmed by 5 bases and V by 5 bases; bases with no gene match: 9. The CDR3 region has the DNA TGTGCCAGCAGCCGCGCGGTAGCGGGCGACAATGAGCAGTTCTTC. Its protein is CASSRAVAGDNEQFF.